This T cell receptor (beta chain) originates from a study of shared clonotypes between healthy human individuals. Whole-study results and caveats: How much donors shared clonotypes was expected to be affected by sequencing depth. A handful of donors showed sharing of approximately 5% of naive CD4 clonotypes.

A remark on this clone: No antigen is known for it.

TCRdb's table, derived via immunoSEQ multiplex PCR, lists solely in-frame clones and lacks some. The sample includes 980,000 or so clones, 76% of them seen just once. This receptor was identified in a man aged 18 to 29 in good health. The sample comprised memory CD4+ T cells sorted from blood. Subset specified: CD45RA-negative fraction.

The CDR3 loop is CASRGTGPTGELFF. The CDR3 region has the DNA TGTGCCAGTAGGGGGACAGGACCTACCGGGGAGCTGTTTTTT. This chain uses TRBV19 with TRBJ2-2; 8 bases are a match to TRBD1. The V and J ends lost 6 bases and 5 bases, in that order; junction bases with no gene match: 5. This CDR3 spans 14 amino acids. CDR1 is LNHDA and CDR2 is SQIVND in the germline V gene (reference sequence).